This T cell receptor (beta chain) was sequenced during a study of prognosis after radiotherapy for stage I lung cancer. Overall study: Enrollment of stage I non-small cell lung cancer patients ran from 2018 to January 2019.

This clonotype was observed many times. Multiplex PCR, run in two rounds, amplified TCR beta CDR3 from genomic DNA. The use of primers specific to each TRBV and TRBJ gene characterized first-round PCR. TCRdb re-called the multiplex PCR reads with MiXCR, one entry per CDR3 protein. The table records 15,000 to 20,000 distinct CDR3 sequences, 26% of them present only once. The CDR3 covers 14 residues. Germline CDR1 is SGHRS and CDR2 is YFSETQ. V lost 0 bases and J 8 bases, leaving 11 bases between the germline ends. Sequencing used PBMCs, obtained before or after stereotactic body radiation therapy (not recorded which). The sequence was obtained from a donor over 45 with non-small cell lung cancer. The chain employs TRBV5-1 and TRBJ2-2; no clear D. The CDR3 bases are TGCGCCAGCAGCTTGGTCGGTGCCTCTGGGGAGCTGTTTTTT. Its translation is CASSLVGASGELFF.